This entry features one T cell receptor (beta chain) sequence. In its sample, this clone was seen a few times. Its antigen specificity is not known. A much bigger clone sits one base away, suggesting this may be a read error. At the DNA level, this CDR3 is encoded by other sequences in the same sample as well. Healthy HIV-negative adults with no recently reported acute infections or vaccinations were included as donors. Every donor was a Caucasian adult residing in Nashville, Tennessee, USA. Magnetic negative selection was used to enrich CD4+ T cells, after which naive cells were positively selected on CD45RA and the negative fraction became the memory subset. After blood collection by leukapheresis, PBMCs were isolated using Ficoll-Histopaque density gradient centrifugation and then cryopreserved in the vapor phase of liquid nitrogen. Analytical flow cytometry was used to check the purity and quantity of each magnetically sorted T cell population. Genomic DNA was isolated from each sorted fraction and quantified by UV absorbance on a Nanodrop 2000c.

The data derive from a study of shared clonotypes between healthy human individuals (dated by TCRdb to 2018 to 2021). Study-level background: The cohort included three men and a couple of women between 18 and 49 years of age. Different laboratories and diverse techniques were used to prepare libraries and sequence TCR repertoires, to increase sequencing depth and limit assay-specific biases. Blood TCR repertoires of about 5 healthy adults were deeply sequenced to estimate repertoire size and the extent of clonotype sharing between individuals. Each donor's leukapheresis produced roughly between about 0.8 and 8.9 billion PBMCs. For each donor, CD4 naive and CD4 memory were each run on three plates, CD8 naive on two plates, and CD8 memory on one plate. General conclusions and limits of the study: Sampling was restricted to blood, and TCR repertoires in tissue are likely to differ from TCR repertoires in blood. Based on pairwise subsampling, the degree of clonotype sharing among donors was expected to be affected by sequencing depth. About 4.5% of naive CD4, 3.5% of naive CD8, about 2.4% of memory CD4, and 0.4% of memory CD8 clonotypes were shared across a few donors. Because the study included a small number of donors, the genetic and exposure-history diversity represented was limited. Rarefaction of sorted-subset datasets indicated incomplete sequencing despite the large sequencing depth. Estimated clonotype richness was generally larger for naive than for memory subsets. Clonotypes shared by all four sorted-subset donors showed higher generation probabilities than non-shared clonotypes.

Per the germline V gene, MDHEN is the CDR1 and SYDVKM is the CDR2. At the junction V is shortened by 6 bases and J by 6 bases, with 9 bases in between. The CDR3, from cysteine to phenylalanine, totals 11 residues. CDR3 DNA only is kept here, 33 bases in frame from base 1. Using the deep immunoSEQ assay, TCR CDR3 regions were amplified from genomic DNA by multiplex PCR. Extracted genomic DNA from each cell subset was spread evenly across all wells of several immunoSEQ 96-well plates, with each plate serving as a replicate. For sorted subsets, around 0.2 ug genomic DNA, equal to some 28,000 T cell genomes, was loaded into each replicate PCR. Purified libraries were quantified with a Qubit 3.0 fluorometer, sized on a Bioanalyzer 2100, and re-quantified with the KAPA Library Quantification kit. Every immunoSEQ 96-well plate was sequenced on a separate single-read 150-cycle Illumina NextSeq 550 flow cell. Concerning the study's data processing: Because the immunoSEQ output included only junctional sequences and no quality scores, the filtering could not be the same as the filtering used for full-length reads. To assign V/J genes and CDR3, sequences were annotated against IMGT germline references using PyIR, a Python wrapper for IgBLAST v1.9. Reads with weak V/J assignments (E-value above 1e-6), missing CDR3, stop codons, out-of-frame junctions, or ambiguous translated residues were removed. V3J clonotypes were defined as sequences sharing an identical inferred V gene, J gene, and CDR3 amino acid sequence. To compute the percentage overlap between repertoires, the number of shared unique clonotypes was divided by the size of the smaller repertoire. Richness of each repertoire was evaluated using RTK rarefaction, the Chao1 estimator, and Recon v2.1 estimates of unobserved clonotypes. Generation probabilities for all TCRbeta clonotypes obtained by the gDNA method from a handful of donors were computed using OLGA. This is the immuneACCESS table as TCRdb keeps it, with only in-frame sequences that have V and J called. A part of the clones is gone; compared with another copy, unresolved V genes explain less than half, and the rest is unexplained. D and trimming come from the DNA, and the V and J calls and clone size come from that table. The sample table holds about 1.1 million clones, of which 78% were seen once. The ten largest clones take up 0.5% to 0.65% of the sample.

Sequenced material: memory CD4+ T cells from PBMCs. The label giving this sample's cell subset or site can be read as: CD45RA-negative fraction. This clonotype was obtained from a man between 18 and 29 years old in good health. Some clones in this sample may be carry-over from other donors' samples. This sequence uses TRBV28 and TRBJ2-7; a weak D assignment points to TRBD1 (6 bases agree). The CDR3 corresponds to CASSFRGEQYF. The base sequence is TGTGCCAGCAGCTTCAGGGGCGAGCAGTACTTC. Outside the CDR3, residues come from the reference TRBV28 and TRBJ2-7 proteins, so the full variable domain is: DVKVTQSSRYLVKRTGEKVFLECVQDMDHENMFWYRQDPGLGLRLIYFSYDVKMKEKGDIPEGYSVSREKKERFSLILESASTNQTSMYLCASSFRGEQYFGPGTRLTVT.